Following are 10 T cell receptor beta chains from one sample sequenced in a study of molecular identifiers for immune sequencing clone quantification. TCRdb re-derived calls from the PCR reads in MiXCR, one entry per CDR3 protein. The sample contains tens of thousands of distinct CDR3 sequences, 19% of which appear only once. Material: naive CD8+ T cells from blood, with Jurkat cell RNA spiked in. Documented subset: FACS-sorted CD8+CD4-CCR7+CD45RA+ naive T cells. These receptors were collected from a human donor in good health. Some libraries in this study had Jurkat cell RNA spiked in.

This clonotype was seen many times. The chain has TRBV2 and TRBJ2-2; D not resolved. CDR3 length equals 12 residues. CDR1 is SNHLY and CDR2 is FYNNEI in the germline V gene. V was cut by 3 bases and J by 4 bases, with 3 bases left in between. The CDR3 is CASSEGTGELFF. The DNA of the CDR3 is TGTGCCAGCAGTGAGGGCACCGGGGAGCTGTTTTTT. The full variable domain, completed using reference TRBV2 and TRBJ2-2, is EPEVTQTPSHQVTQMGQEVILRCVPISNHLYFYWYRQILGQKVEFLVSFYNNEISEKSEIFDDQFSVERPDGSNFTLKIRSTKLEDSAMYFCASSEGTGELFFGEGSRLTVL.

This clonotype was picked up many times. This rearrangement joins TRBV6-2 or TRBV6-3 to TRBJ1-1, with D tentatively TRBD1 (5 bases). V dropped 7 bases and J dropped 6 bases, with 21 bases sitting between them. Germline V gene sequence: CDR1 MNHEY, CDR2 SVGEGT. This CDR3 spans 15 amino acids. The CDR3 loop is CASTEIGGWMAEAFF. In DNA form, the CDR3 reads TGTGCCAGCACCGAAATTGGGGGGTGGATGGCTGAAGCTTTCTTT.

Many counts were recorded for this clonotype. DNA of the CDR3: TGTGCCAGCAGCTTAGTTGCGAACACTGAAGCTTTCTTT. Its protein product is CASSLVANTEAFF. The chain links TRBV7-9 to TRBJ1-1; D gene ambiguous. The CDR3 covers 13 residues. Deletions cut 1 base from V and 1 base from J, with 4 bases between. Germline-derived CDR1 and CDR2 are SEHNR and FQNEAQ (reference sequence).

This clonotype was counted ten times or more. The genes are TRBV18 and TRBJ2-7, with D possibly matching TRBD2 (6 bases). The ends were cut back, 3 bases at V and 3 bases at J, with 15 bases in the middle. This CDR3 region has 15 residues. Germline V gene data show CDR1 as KGHSH and CDR2 as LQKENI. The CDR3 region is CASSPRDLDYYEQYF. CDR3 bases: TGTGCCAGCTCACCCAGGGACTTGGACTACTACGAGCAGTACTTC.

This clonotype was recorded at least ten times. The chain joins TRBV4-3 to TRBJ2-7; D not certain. There are 14 residues in the CDR3. Looked up from germline, CDR1 is LGHNA and CDR2 is YSLEER. With 3 bases removed from V and 5 bases from J, the gap between germline ends came to 14 bases. For the CDR3, the DNA is TGCGCCAGCAGCCAGATTTACCTGGACCACGAGCAGTACTTC. Translating it yields CASSQIYLDHEQYF.

This clonotype was observed at least ten times. The V call is TRBV7-2, the J call TRBJ2-1; D not resolved. CDR1 and CDR2 (germline): SGHTA, FQGNSA. This CDR3 contains 14 residues. V lost 4 bases, J lost 8 bases, and 15 bases lay in between. The chain's CDR3 is CASSSHLGRDEQFF. As DNA, the CDR3 is TGTGCCAGCAGCTCCCACCTCGGTCGGGATGAGCAGTTCTTC.

This clonotype was detected a few times. The J gene is TRBJ2-5, the V gene TRBV20-1, with TRBD1 identical over 12 bases. CDR1 is DFQATT and CDR2 is SNEGSKA in the germline V gene (reference sequence). This CDR3 comprises 17 residues. The ends lost 3 bases at V and 1 base at J; junction bases unmatched: 9. This chain's CDR3 is CSASLVGTGGIQETQYF. The CDR3 region has the DNA TGCAGTGCTAGTCTAGTGGGGACAGGGGGCATCCAAGAGACCCAGTACTTC.

V usage is TRBV12-3 or TRBV12-4 and J usage is TRBJ2-3, with unresolved D. V lost 2 bases and J lost 4, with 10 bases in between. This CDR3 has 14 residues. CDR3 in amino acids: CASSLLPGPDTQYF. As DNA, the CDR3 is TGTGCCAGCAGTTTACTGCCTGGGCCAGATACGCAGTATTTT.

This clonotype was seen at least ten times. The chain is built from TRBV2 and TRBJ1-1; D is ambiguous. Germline values: CDR1 SNHLY, CDR2 FYNNEI. The CDR3 is made up of 14 amino acids. Trimming shortened V by 5 bases and J by 1 base, and 11 bases separated the two germline ends. The CDR3 sequence is CASSSPLQNTEAFF. The CDR3 DNA sequence: TGTGCCAGCAGTTCTCCACTTCAGAACACTGAAGCTTTCTTT.

This clonotype came up many times. The genes are TRBV7-3 and TRBJ2-2, with D maybe TRBD2 (5 bases). Germline V gene sequence: CDR1 SGHTA, CDR2 FQGTGA. The V end lost 1 base, the J end lost 3 bases, and 21 bases lay between the germline ends. The CDR3 loop spans 19 amino acids. CDR3 loop: CASSLIPPSSLSYTGELFF. The CDR3 region has the DNA TGTGCCAGCAGCTTAATTCCGCCTAGCAGCCTGTCGTACACCGGGGAGCTGTTTTTT. Variable domain in full (rest from reference TRBV7-3 and TRBJ2-2): GAGVSQTPSNKVTEKGKYVELRCDPISGHTALYWYRQSLGQGPEFLIYFQGTGAADDSGLPNDRFFAVRPEGSVSTLKIQRTERGDSAVYLCASSLIPPSSLSYTGELFFGEGSRLTVL.